The entry below gives a single T cell receptor (beta chain) sequence along with its context. This record comes from a study of blood T cells in healthy people across ages. Background on the study: Capturing about one barcoded beta molecule per two T cells was achieved by template switching.

CDR1 SNHLY and CDR2 FYNNEI come from the germline V gene. V was pared by 9 bases and J by 4 bases, with 8 bases of the junction left unmatched. The CDR3 runs to 16 residues. The authors ran a second PCR of about 7 to 11 cycles using a sample-barcoded 5' primer and a J-beta primer mix. Using its own MiXCR run on the 5' RACE reads, TCRdb lists one record per CDR3 protein. This sample has more than 800,000 distinct CDR3 sequences, with 40% to 55% found just once. The chain couples TRBV2 to TRBJ2-1; 14 nucleotides agree with TRBD2. Sequenced: blood. The TCR comes from a woman aged 60 to 75 in good health. CDR3 protein: CARRGTSGSNYNEQFF. CDR3 nucleotides: TGTGCCAGGAGAGGGACTAGCGGGAGTAATTACAATGAGCAGTTCTTC.